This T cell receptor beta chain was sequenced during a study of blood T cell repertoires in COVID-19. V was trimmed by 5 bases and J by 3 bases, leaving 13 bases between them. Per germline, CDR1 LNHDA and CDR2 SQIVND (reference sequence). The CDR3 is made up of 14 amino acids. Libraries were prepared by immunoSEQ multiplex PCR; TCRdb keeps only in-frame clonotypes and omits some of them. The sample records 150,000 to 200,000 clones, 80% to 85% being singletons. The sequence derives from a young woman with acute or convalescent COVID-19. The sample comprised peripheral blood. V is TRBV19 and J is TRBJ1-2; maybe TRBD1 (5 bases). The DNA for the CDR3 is TGTGCCAGTAGTCAGGGTAGGGTGGACTATGGCTACACCTTC. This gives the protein CASSQGRVDYGYTF.